One and the same sample provided the 22 T cell receptor beta chains below, sequenced in a study of blood T cell repertoires in COVID-19. The protocol was immunoSEQ multiplex PCR, while the TCRdb copy is restricted to in-frame clones and leaves out a portion. The sample records 50,000 to 60,000 clones, about 88% being singletons. The sequencing input was peripheral blood. The receptor set was obtained from a man between 60 and 75 years old with active COVID-19.

CDR3 nucleotide sequence: TGTGCCAGCAGTTTTAGGTCAGGATTCATGAACACTGAAGCTTTCTTT. Residues: CASSFRSGFMNTEAFF. The chain joins TRBV6-5 to TRBJ1-1, with D unclear. Looked up from germline, CDR1 is MNHEY and CDR2 is SVGAGI. The CDR3 covers 16 residues. V was trimmed by 4 bases and J by 0 bases, leaving 15 bases between them.

This clone has only one observation. The rearrangement joins TRBV24-1 to TRBJ2-1; 11 bases fit TRBD2. The V segment lost 3 bases and the J segment 8 bases; nucleotides outside the gene matches: 11. CDR1 and CDR2 from the germline V gene are KGHDR and SFDVKD. This CDR3 contains 17 residues. CDR3 protein: CATSDHPLAGGSDEQFF. In DNA, the CDR3 is TGTGCCACCAGTGATCACCCTCTAGCGGGAGGAAGCGATGAGCAGTTCTTC.

This chain joins TRBV5-1 and TRBJ1-3, with D maybe TRBD1 (6 bases). The CDR3 consists of 15 residues. Per the germline V gene, CDR1 is SGHRS and CDR2 is YFSETQ. Between the trimmed V and J ends, which lost 5 bases and 0 bases, there was a span of 12 bases. CDR3 region: CASSKDSDSGNTIYF. In DNA form, the CDR3 reads TGCGCCAGCAGTAAGGACAGCGACTCTGGAAACACCATATATTTT.

This chain connects TRBV27 to TRBJ1-2, with TRBD1 identical over 9 bases. The trim removed 5 bases at V and 3 bases at J, leaving 4 bases unmatched. The CDR3 loop spans 14 amino acids. Germline V lookup: CDR1 MNHEY, CDR2 SMNVEV (reference sequence). CDR3 region: CASSETGGYYGYTF. The CDR3, as DNA: TGTGCCAGCAGTGAGACAGGGGGTTACTATGGCTACACCTTC.

This clone came up once. The chain joins TRBV5-3 to TRBJ1-3; TRBD1 agrees at 7 bases. TRBV5-3 is classed as an ORF, of uncertain function. V lost 1 base, J lost 3 bases, and 7 bases stayed unmatched. The CDR3 is 16 residues long. Here the CDR3 reads CARSLTRGRGGNTIYF. The CDR3 DNA reads as TGTGCCAGAAGCTTGACAAGGGGGCGGGGTGGAAACACCATATATTTT.

Points on this clone: Different DNA sequences within this sample yield the same CDR3. V is TRBV6-5 and J is TRBJ1-1; TRBD1 aligns across 7 bases. The ends lost 2 bases at V and 2 bases at J; junction bases unmatched: 2. This CDR3 has 14 residues. Germline CDR1 is MNHEY and CDR2 is SVGAGI. Here the CDR3 reads CASSYRQGNTEAFF. CDR3 nucleotide sequence: TGTGCCAGCAGTTACCGACAGGGCAACACTGAAGCTTTCTTT.

This chain connects TRBV28 to TRBJ2-7; tentative D call: TRBD2 (6 bases). V was trimmed by 5 bases and J by 5 bases, leaving 16 bases between them. This CDR3 region has 14 residues. Germline V gives CDR1 MDHEN, CDR2 SYDVKM. The CDR3 spells CASSVIAVSHEQYF. The CDR3 nucleotides are TGTGCCAGCAGTGTCATAGCGGTTTCGCACGAGCAGTACTTC.

The rearrangement uses TRBV18 and TRBJ1-1; D gene uncertain. Trimming left V 2 bases short and J 1 base short, with 5 bases between. The germline CDR1 and CDR2 sequences are KGHSH and LQKENI. The CDR3 loop spans 13 amino acids. In DNA, the CDR3 is TGTGCCAGCTCACCAATCGGGAACACTGAAGCTTTCTTT. The encoded protein is CASSPIGNTEAFF.

The chain couples TRBV5-1 to TRBJ2-7; TRBD1 matches 7 bases. Germline V gene data show CDR1 as SGHRS and CDR2 as YFSETQ. This CDR3 spans 16 amino acids. V lost 2 bases and J lost 1; bases outside the gene matches: 9. The DNA for the CDR3 is TGCGCCAGCAGCTTCCAAGGGGGCGGTTTTTCCTACGAGCAGTACTTC. It translates to CASSFQGGGFSYEQYF. Complete variable domain (other parts from reference TRBV5-1 and TRBJ2-7): KAGVTQTPRYLIKTRGQQVTLSCSPISGHRSVSWYQQTPGQGLQFLFEYFSETQRNKGNFPGRFSGRQFSNSRSEMNVSTLELGDSALYLCASSFQGGGFSYEQYFGPGTRLTVT.

In this sample, this clone turned up a few times. This chain connects TRBV4-1 to TRBJ2-1; 14 nucleotides align to TRBD2. Germline loops: CDR1 MGHRA, CDR2 YSYEKL. V trimming: 3 bases; J trimming: 9 bases; junction bases outside the gene matches: 10. The CDR3 is made up of 17 amino acids. CDR3 region: CASSQGPGLAGAAEQFF. The CDR3 coding sequence is TGCGCCAGCAGCCAGGGGCCGGGACTAGCGGGAGCCGCTGAGCAGTTCTTC.

The gene calls are TRBV12-3 or TRBV12-4 and TRBJ2-1; the match to TRBD2 covers 7 bases. This CDR3 has 11 amino acids. Trimming at V came to 8 bases and at J to 8 bases, leaving 3 bases not matched to a gene. The CDR3 coding sequence is TGTGCCAGCGGACTAGGCGATGAGCAGTTCTTC. Translation: CASGLGDEQFF.

The chain recombines TRBV14 with TRBJ1-2, with D possibly matching TRBD1 (6 bases). V dropped 1 base and J dropped 7 bases, with 10 bases sitting between them. CDR1 is SGHDN, CDR2 FVKESK, per germline. CDR3 length: 13 amino acids. CDR3 sequence: CASSQVQGGGYTF. For the CDR3, the DNA is TGTGCCAGCAGCCAAGTACAGGGCGGTGGCTACACCTTC.

The chain uses TRBV14 and TRBJ2-7; TRBD2 matches at 9 bases. The V segment lost 2 bases and the J segment 0 bases; nucleotides outside the gene matches: 2. The CDR3 runs 15 residues. Germline CDR1 is SGHDN and CDR2 is FVKESK. The CDR3 loop reads CASSQLAGSSYEQYF. The CDR3 DNA reads TGTGCCAGCAGCCAACTAGCGGGGAGCTCCTACGAGCAGTACTTC.

The chain combines TRBV27 with TRBJ2-7; 12 bases align to TRBD1. The CDR3 totals 14 residues. The germline V gene encodes CDR1 MNHEY and CDR2 SMNVEV (reference sequence). V was clipped by 8 bases and J by 7 bases; unmatched bases: 9. CDR3 sequence reads: CASAPGTGGREQYF. The CDR3 nucleotides read TGTGCCAGCGCACCCGGGACAGGGGGCAGAGAGCAGTACTTC.

This chain uses TRBV11-2 with TRBJ2-2; 7 bases map to TRBD1. Unmatched junction bases numbered 11, after V lost 7 bases and J lost 3 bases. The CDR3 loop spans 16 amino acids. Germline-derived CDR1 and CDR2 are SGHAT and FQNNGV. CDR3 residues: CASTFLGGADTGELFF. The CDR3 DNA reads TGTGCCAGCACCTTTCTAGGGGGCGCGGACACCGGGGAGCTGTTTTTT.

This clone has just one count. This rearrangement joins TRBV5-4 to TRBJ2-1; D possibly corresponds to TRBD1 (7 bases). This CDR3 has 13 amino acids. Germline CDR1 reads SGHNT; CDR2 reads YYREEE (reference sequence). The V end was cut by 4 bases, the J end by 6 bases, with 11 bases between. The CDR3 is CASSGGTVNEQFF. For the CDR3, the DNA is TGTGCCAGCAGCGGCGGGACAGTCAATGAGCAGTTCTTC.

The chain combines TRBV19 with TRBJ2-1; 8 nucleotides agree with TRBD2. Unmatched junction bases numbered 12, after V lost 3 bases and J lost 5 bases. Germline CDR1 LNHDA, CDR2 SQIVND (reference sequence). CDR3 size: 17 residues. For the CDR3, the DNA is TGTGCCAGTAGTATTTCTATCCAGCGGGGGTCCCACAATGAGCAGTTCTTC. Its translation: CASSISIQRGSHNEQFF.

The rearrangement joins TRBV20-1 to TRBJ2-7; TRBD1 might be the D (6 bases). The CDR3 length is 11 residues. The V gene's germline CDR1 is DFQATT and CDR2 SNEGSKA (reference sequence). The V and J ends lost 5 bases and 6 bases respectively, with 11 bases between them. In DNA, the CDR3 is TGCAGTGCTGGAACACAGGGCGAGCAGTACTTC. Its protein product is CSAGTQGEQYF.

This chain connects TRBV12-3 or TRBV12-4 to TRBJ1-1, with 7 bases lining up with TRBD1. Germline trimming cut 1 base from V and 9 bases from J; bases unmatched to any gene: 5. The CDR3 is made up of 13 amino acids. CDR3 loop: CASSLVEGAKAFF. The CDR3 nucleotides read TGTGCCAGCAGTTTAGTGGAGGGGGCTAAAGCTTTCTTT.

Turning to this clone: The junction does not match germline at one end; this may be a read error. The chain has TRBV9 and TRBJ2-7; perhaps TRBD2 as D (5 bases). This CDR3 is 14 amino acids long. Germline CDR1 and CDR2: SGDLS and YYNGEE. The CDR3 here is CASSVASYSSEQYF. The DNA of the CDR3 is TGTGCCAGCAGCGTCGCTAGCTACTCCTCCGAGCAGTACTTC.

This clone was seen only a few times. The V call is TRBV7-2, the J call TRBJ1-1; 8 bases map to TRBD1. The CDR3 is 13 amino acids. J was trimmed by 5 bases and V by 5 bases; bases with no gene match: 4. Germline V gene sequence: CDR1 SGHTA, CDR2 FQGNSA. CDR3 sequence (DNA): TGTGCCAGCAGCCGGACAGGGCAAACTGAAGCTTTCTTT. It codes for CASSRTGQTEAFF.

This clone was picked up a small number of times. V and J are TRBV5-1 and TRBJ2-7; 8 nucleotides agree with TRBD2. V was pared by 7 bases and J by 1 base, with 4 bases of the junction left unmatched. Germline-derived CDR1 and CDR2 are SGHRS and YFSETQ. This CDR3 is 13 amino acids long. CDR3 residues: CASSREGSYEQYF. The CDR3 DNA reads TGCGCCAGCTCCCGGGAGGGGTCCTACGAGCAGTACTTC.